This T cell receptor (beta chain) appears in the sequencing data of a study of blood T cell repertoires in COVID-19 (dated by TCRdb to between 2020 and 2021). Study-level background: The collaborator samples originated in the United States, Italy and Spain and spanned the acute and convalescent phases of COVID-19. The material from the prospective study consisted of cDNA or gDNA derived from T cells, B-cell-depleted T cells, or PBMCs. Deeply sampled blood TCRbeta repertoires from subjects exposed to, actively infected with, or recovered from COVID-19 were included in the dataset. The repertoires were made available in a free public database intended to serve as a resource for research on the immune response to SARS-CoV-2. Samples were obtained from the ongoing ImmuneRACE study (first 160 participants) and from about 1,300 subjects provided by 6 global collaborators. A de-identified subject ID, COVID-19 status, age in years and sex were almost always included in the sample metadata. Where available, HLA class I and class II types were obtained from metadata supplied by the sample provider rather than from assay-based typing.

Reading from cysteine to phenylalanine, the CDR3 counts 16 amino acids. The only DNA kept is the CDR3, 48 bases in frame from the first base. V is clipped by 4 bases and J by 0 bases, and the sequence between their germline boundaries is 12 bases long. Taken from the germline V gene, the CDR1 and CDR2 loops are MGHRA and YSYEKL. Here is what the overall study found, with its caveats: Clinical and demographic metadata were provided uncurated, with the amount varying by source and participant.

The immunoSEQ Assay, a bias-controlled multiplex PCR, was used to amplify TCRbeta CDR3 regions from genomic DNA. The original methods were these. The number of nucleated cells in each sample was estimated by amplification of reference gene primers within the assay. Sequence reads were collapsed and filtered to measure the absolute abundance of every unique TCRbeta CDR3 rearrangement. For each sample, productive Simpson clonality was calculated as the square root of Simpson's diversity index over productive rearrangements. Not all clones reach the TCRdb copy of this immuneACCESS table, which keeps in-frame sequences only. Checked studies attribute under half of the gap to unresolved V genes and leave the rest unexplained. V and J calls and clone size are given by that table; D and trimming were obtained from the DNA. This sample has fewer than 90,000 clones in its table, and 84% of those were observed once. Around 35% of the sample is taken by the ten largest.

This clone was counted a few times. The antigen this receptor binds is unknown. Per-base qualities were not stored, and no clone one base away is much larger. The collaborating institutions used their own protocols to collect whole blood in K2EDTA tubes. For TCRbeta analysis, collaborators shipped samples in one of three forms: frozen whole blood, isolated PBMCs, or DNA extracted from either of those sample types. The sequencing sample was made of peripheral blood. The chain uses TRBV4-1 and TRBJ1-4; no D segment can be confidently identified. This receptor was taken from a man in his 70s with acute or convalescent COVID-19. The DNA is TGCGCCAGCAGCCGCGACGGAGGCACAACTAATGAAAAACTGTTTTTT. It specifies CASSRDGGTTNEKLFF.